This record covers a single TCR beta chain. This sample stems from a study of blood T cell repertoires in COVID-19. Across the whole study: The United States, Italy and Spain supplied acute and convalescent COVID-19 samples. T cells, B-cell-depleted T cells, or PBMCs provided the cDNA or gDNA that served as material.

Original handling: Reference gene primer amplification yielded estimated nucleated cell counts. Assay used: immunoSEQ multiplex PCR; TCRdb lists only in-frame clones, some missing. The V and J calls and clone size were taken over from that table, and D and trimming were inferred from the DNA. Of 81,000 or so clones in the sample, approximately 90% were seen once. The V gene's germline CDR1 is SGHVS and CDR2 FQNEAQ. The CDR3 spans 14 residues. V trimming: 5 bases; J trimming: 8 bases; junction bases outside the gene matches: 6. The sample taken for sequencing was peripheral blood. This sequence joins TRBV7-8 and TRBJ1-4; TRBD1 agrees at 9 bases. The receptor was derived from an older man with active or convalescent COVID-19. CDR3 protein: CASSRTGVGEKLFF. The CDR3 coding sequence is TGTGCCAGCAGCCGGACAGGGGTCGGCGAAAAACTGTTTTTT.